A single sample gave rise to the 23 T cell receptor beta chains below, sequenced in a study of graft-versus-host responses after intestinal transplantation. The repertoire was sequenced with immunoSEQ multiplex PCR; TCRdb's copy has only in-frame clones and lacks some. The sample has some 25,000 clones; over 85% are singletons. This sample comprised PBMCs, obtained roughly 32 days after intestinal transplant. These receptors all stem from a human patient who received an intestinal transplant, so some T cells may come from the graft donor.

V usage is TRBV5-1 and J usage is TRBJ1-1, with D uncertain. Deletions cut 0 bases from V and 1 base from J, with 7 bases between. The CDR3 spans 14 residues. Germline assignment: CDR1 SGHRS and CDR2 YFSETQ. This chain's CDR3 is CASSLGPGNTEAFF. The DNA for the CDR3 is TGCGCCAGCAGCTTGGGGCCCGGGAACACTGAAGCTTTCTTT.

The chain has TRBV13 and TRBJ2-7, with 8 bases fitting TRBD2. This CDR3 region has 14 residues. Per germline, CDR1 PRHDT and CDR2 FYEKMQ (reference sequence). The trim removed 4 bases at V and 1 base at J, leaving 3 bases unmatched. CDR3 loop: CASSSTSGSYEQYF. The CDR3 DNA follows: TGTGCCAGCAGCTCAACTAGCGGTTCCTACGAGCAGTACTTC.

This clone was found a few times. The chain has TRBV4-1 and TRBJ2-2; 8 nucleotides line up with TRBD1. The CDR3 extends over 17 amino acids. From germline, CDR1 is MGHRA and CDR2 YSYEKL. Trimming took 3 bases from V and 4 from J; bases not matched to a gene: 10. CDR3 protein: CASSQGRGQAFTGELFF. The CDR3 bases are TGCGCCAGCAGCCAGGGGCGGGGACAGGCCTTCACCGGGGAGCTGTTTTTT.

The CDR3 loop reads CSVEGVRGYTF. For the CDR3, the DNA is TGCAGCGTTGAGGGAGTCAGGGGCTACACCTTC. The chain employs TRBV29-1 and TRBJ1-2; the D is unclear. The CDR3 has 11 residues. Germline V gene sequence: CDR1 SQVTM, CDR2 ANQGSEA. V was trimmed by 3 bases and J by 8 bases, leaving 10 bases between them.

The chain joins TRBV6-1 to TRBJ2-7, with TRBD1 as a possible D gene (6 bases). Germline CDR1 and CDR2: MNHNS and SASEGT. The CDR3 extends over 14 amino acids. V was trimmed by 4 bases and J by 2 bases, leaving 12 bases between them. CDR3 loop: CASSAGATTYEQYF. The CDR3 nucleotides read TGTGCCAGCAGTGCAGGGGCTACTACCTACGAGCAGTACTTC.

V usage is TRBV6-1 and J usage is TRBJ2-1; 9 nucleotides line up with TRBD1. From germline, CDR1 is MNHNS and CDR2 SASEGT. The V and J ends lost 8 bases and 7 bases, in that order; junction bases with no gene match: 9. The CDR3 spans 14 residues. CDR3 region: CASDRDREANEQFF. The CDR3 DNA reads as TGTGCCAGCGACCGGGACAGGGAGGCTAATGAGCAGTTCTTC.

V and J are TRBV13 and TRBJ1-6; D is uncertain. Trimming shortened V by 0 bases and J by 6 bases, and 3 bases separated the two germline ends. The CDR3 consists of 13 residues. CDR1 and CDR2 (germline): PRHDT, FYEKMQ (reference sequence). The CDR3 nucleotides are TGTGCCAGCAGCTTAGGGTTTAATTCACCCCTCCACTTT. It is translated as CASSLGFNSPLHF.

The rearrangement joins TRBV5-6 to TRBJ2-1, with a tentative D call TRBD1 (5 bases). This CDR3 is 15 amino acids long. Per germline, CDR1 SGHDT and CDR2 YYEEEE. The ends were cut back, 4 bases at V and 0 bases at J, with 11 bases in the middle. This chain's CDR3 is CASSQTASSYNEQFF. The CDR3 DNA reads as TGTGCCAGCAGCCAGACAGCCAGCTCCTACAATGAGCAGTTCTTC.

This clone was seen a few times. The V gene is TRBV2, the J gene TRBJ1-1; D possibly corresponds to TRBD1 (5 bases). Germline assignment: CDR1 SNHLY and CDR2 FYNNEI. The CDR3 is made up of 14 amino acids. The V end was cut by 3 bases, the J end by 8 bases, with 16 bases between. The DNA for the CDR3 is TGTGCCAGCAGTGATAATCTGGGGCGGACGGAAGCTTTCTTT. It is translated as CASSDNLGRTEAFF.

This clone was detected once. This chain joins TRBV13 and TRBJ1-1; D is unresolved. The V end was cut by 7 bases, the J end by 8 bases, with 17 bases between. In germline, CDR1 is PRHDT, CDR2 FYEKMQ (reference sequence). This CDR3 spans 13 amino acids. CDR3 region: CASTLFDRGEAFF. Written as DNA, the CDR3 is TGTGCCAGCACGTTGTTCGATAGAGGGGAAGCTTTCTTT.

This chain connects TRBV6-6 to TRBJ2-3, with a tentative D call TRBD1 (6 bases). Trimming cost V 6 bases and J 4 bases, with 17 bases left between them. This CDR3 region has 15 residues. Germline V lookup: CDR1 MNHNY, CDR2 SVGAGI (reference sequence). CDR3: CASRSPGTSSDTQYF. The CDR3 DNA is TGTGCCAGCAGGAGTCCCGGGACATCCTCAGATACGCAGTATTTT.

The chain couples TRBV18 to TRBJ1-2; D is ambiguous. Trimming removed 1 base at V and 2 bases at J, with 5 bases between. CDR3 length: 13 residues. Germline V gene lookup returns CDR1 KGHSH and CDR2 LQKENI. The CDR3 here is CASSPRANYGYTF. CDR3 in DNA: TGTGCCAGCTCACCACGGGCCAACTATGGCTACACCTTC. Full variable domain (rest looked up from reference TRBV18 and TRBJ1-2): NAGVMQNPRHLVRRRGQEARLRCSPMKGHSHVYWYRQLPEEGLKFMVYLQKENIIDESGMPKERFSAEFPKEGPSILRIQQVVRGDSAAYFCASSPRANYGYTFGSGTRLTVV.

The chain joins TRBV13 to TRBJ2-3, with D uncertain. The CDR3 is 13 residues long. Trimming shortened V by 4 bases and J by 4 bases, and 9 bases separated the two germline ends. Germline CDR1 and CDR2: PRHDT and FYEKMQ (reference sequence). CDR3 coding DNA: TGTGCCAGCAGCTCCCGACCGGCAGATACGCAGTATTTT. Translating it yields CASSSRPADTQYF.

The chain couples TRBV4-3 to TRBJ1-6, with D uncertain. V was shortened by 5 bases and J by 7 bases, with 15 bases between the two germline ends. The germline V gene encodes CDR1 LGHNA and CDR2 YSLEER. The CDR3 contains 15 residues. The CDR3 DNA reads TGCGCCAGCAGCGCTAATGACGGTCGGAATTCACCCCTCCACTTT. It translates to CASSANDGRNSPLHF.

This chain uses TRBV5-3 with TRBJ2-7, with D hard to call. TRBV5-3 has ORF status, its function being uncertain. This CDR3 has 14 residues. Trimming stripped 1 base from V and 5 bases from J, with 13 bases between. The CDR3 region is CARSLSLRADEQYF. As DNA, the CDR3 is TGTGCCAGAAGCTTGAGTCTAAGGGCAGACGAGCAGTACTTC.

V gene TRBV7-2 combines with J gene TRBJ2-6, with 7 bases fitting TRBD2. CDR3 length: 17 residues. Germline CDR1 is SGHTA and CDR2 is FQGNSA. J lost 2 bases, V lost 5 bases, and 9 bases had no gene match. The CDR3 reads CASSAIGSGTGANVLTF. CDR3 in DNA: TGTGCCAGCAGCGCCATAGGGAGCGGGACTGGGGCCAACGTCCTGACTTTC.

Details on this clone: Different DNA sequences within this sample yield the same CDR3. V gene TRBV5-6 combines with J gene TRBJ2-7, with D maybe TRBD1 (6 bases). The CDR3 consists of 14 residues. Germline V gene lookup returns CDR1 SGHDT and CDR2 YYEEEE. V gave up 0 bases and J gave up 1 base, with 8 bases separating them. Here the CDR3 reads CASSLAGASYEQYF. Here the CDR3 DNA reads TGTGCCAGCAGCTTGGCAGGGGCGTCCTACGAGCAGTACTTC.

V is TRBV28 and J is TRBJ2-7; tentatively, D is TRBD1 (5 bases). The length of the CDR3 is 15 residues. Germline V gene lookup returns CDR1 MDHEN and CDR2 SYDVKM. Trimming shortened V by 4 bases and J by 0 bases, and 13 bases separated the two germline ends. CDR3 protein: CASSSSQVLSYEQYF. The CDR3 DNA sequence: TGTGCCAGCAGTTCCTCACAGGTTCTCTCCTACGAGCAGTACTTC.

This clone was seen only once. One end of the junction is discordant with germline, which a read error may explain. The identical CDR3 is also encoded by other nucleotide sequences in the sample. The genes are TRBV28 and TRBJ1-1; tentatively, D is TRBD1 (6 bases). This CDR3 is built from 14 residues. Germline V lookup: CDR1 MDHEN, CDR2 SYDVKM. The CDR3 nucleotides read TGCGCCAGCAGTTCGATTGACAGGAGCACTGAAGCTTTCTTT. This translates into CASSSIDRSTEAFF.

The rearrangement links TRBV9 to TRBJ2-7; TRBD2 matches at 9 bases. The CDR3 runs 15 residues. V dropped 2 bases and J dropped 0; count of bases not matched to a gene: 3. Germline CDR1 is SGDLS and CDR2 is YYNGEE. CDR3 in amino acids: CASSVFSGSSYEQYF. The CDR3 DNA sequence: TGTGCCAGCAGCGTCTTTAGCGGGAGCTCCTACGAGCAGTACTTC.

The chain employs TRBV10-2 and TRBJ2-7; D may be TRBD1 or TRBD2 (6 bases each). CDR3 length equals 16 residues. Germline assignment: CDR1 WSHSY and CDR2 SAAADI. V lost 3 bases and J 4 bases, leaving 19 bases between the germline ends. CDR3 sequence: CASSDPVEGGIYEQYF. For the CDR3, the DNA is TGCGCCAGCAGTGATCCAGTAGAGGGGGGCATTTACGAGCAGTACTTC.

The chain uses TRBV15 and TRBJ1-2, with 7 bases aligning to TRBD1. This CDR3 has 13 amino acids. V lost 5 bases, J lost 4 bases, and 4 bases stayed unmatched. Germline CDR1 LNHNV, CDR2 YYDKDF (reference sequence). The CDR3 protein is CATSPGQFYGYTF. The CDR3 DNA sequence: TGTGCCACCAGCCCGGGACAGTTCTATGGCTACACCTTC.

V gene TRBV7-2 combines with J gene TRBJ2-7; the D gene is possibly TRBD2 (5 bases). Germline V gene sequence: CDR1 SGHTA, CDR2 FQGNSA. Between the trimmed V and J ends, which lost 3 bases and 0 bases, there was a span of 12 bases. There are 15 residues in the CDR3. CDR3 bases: TGTGCCAGCAGCTTTCGGACTGCGAGCTCCTACGAGCAGTACTTC. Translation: CASSFRTASSYEQYF.